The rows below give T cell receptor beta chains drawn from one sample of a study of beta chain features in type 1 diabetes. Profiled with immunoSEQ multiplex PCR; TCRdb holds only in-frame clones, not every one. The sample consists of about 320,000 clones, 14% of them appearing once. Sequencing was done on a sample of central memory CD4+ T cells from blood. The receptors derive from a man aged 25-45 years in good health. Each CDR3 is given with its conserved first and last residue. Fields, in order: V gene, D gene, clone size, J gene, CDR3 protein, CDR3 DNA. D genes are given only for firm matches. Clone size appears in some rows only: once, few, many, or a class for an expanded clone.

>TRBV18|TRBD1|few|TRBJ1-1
CASSFRDSEAFF
TGTGCCAGCTCATTCCGGGACAGCGAAGCTTTCTTT
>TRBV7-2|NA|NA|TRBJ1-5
CASSPDSYNQPQHF
TGTGCCAGCAGCCCCGACTCTTACAATCAGCCCCAGCATTTT
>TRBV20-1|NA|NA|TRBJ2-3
CSARQTDTQYF
TGCAGTGCTAGACAGACAGATACGCAGTATTTT
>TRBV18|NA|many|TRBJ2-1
CASSPPVHLPNNEQFF
TGTGCCAGCTCACCACCGGTACATCTGCCCAACAATGAGCAGTTCTTC
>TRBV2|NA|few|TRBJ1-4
CASSQQPAVDEKLFF
TGTGCCAGCAGCCAACAGCCCGCAGTGGATGAAAAACTGTTTTTT
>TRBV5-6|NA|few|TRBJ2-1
CASSFGQSQFF
TGTGCCAGCAGCTTCGGACAATCTCAGTTCTTC
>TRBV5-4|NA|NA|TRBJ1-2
CASSLGHAKISGYTF
TGTGCCAGCAGCTTGGGACACGCGAAAATAAGTGGCTACACCTTC
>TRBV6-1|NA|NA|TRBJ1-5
CASSRQGNQPQHF
TGTGCCAGCAGTCGGCAGGGGAATCAGCCCCAGCATTTT
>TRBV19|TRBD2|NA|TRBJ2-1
CASSILAGGGYNEQFF
TGTGCCAGTAGTATTCTAGCGGGAGGTGGCTACAATGAGCAGTTCTTC
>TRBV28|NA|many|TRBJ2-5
CASRSQQWETQYF
TGTGCCAGCAGAAGTCAGCAGTGGGAGACCCAGTACTTC
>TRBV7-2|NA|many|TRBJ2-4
CASSQTRASVNIQYF
TGTGCCAGCAGCCAAACCAGGGCTAGCGTAAACATTCAGTACTTC
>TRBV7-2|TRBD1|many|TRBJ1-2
CASSPSLDRDAF
TGTGCCAGCAGCCCCTCCCTGGACAGGGATGCCTTC
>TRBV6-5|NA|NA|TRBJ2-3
CASSHRGDTQYF
TGTGCCAGCAGCCACCGGGGAGATACGCAGTATTTT
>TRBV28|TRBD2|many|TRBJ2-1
CASSQTSGRANEQFF
TGTGCCAGCAGTCAGACTAGCGGGAGGGCCAATGAGCAGTTCTTC
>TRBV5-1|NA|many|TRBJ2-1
CASFPTGGYNEQFF
TGCGCCAGCTTTCCGACAGGAGGATACAATGAGCAGTTCTTC
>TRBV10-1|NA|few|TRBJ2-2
CASRQSANTGELFF
TGCGCCAGCAGACAGAGCGCGAACACCGGGGAGCTGTTTTTT
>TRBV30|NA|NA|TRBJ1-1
CAWSIQGAGAFF
TGTGCCTGGAGTATACAGGGTGCCGGAGCTTTCTTT
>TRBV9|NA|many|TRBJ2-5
CASSVEAEETQYF
TGTGCCAGCAGCGTAGAGGCAGAAGAGACCCAGTACTTC
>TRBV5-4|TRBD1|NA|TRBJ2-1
CASSQGTVNNEQFF
TGTGCCAGCAGCCAGGGGACAGTAAACAATGAGCAGTTCTTC
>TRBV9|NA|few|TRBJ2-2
CASSVGLGGANTGELFF
TGTGCCAGCAGCGTAGGCCTGGGCGGTGCGAACACCGGGGAGCTGTTTTTT
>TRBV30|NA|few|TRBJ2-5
CAWSGSSRETQYF
TGTGCCTGGAGTGGGTCCTCGCGGGAGACCCAGTACTTC
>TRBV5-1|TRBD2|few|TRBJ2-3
CASSLLAGDTQYF
TGCGCCAGCAGCTTGCTAGCGGGAGATACGCAGTATTTT
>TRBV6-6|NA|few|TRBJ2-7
CASSSGPPWEQYF
TGTGCCAGCAGTTCGGGACCCCCATGGGAGCAGTACTTC
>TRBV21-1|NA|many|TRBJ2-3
CASRGRTTDTQYF
TGTGCCAGCAGAGGTAGAACAACAGATACGCAGTATTTT
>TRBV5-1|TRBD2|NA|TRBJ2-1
CASSVGLAGGPGYNEQFF
TGCGCCAGCAGCGTCGGACTAGCGGGAGGGCCTGGATACAATGAGCAGTTCTTC
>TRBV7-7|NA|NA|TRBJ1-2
CASIDRVGTPYGYTF
TGTGCCAGCATCGATCGTGTGGGAACCCCCTATGGCTACACCTTC
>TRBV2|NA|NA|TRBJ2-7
CASRYRVGSYEQYF
TGTGCCAGCCGATACAGGGTAGGATCCTACGAGCAGTACTTC
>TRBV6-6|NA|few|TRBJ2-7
CASSQTGVAEQYF
TGTGCCAGCAGTCAAACAGGTGTGGCCGAGCAGTACTTC
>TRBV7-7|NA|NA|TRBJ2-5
CASSLADRQERTQYF
TGTGCCAGCAGCTTAGCAGACAGACAAGAAAGGACCCAGTACTTC
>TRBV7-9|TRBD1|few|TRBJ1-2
CASSLYPGQGGYGYTF
TGTGCCAGCAGCTTATATCCCGGACAGGGCGGGTATGGCTACACCTTC
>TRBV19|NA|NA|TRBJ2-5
CASSIQGKETQYF
TGTGCCAGTAGTATACAGGGAAAAGAGACCCAGTACTTC
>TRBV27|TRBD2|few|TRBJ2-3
CASSFGSGGLLSDTQYF
TGTGCCAGCAGTTTTGGGTCGGGAGGGCTCTTATCGGATACGCAGTATTTT
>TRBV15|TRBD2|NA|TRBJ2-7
CATSRLGGPSGAAYEQYF
TGTGCCACCAGCAGACTGGGGGGGCCTAGCGGGGCGGCCTACGAGCAGTACTTC
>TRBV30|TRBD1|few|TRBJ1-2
CAWNSGTGRSGYTF
TGTGCCTGGAACTCCGGGACAGGGCGGTCCGGCTACACCTTC
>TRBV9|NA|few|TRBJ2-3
CASSGDLSDTQYF
TGTGCCAGCAGCGGAGACTTGTCAGATACGCAGTATTTT
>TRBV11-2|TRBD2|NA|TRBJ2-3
CASSSGTSGRDTQYF
TGTGCCAGCAGCTCCGGGACTAGCGGGAGAGATACGCAGTATTTT
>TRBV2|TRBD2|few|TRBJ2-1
CASRGTSENNEQFF
TGTGCCAGCAGGGGGACTAGCGAAAACAATGAGCAGTTCTTC
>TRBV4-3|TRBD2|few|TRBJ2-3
CASSQRGRAVTDTQYF
TGCGCCAGCAGCCAGCGGGGGAGAGCCGTCACAGATACGCAGTATTTT
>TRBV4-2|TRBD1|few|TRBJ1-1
CASSFGTGMNTEAFF
TGTGCCAGCAGCTTTGGGACAGGGATGAACACTGAAGCTTTCTTT
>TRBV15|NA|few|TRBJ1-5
CATSRDLLGNQPQHF
TGTGCCACCAGCAGAGATTTGCTAGGCAATCAGCCCCAGCATTTT
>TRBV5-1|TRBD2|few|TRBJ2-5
CASKDSGAIQETQYF
TGCGCCAGCAAAGATAGCGGGGCGATCCAAGAGACCCAGTACTTC
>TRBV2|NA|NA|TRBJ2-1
CASALESGYNEQFF
TGTGCCAGCGCTCTGGAGTCTGGCTACAATGAGCAGTTCTTC
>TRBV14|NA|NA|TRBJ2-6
CASSPPLGKGKPGANVLTF
TGTGCCAGCAGCCCGCCCCTCGGTAAGGGGAAACCTGGGGCCAACGTCCTGACTTTC
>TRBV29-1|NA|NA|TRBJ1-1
CSVEQGLSTEAFF
TGCAGCGTTGAGCAGGGGCTAAGCACTGAAGCTTTCTTT
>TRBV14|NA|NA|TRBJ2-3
CASSQVGSDTQYF
TGTGCCAGCAGCCAAGTAGGGAGTGATACGCAGTATTTT
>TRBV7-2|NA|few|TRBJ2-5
CASSLLEGSSKTQYF
TGTGCCAGCAGCTTATTGGAGGGTTCCTCCAAGACCCAGTACTTC
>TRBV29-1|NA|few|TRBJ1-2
CSVQGGDGYTF
TGCAGCGTCCAAGGGGGGGACGGCTACACCTTC
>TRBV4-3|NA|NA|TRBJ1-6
CASSQVGGANSPLHF
TGCGCCAGCAGCCAAGTCGGAGGGGCTAATTCACCCCTCCACTTT
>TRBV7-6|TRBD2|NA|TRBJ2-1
CASSQSGGNSYNEQFF
TGTGCCAGCAGCCAAAGCGGGGGTAACTCCTACAATGAGCAGTTCTTC